This T cell receptor (beta chain) was recorded in a study of blood T cell repertoires in COVID-19. Authors' methods: Estimation of nucleated cell counts relied on the amplification of reference gene primers. The data were produced by immunoSEQ multiplex PCR, yet TCRdb's version contains in-frame clones alone and is incomplete. V and J calls and clone size are copied from that table; D and trimming were computed from the DNA. The sample holds approximately 100,000 clones, around 80% seen once. Germline CDR1 and CDR2: MNHNS and SASEGT. V lost 2 bases to trimming and J lost 5 bases, with 7 bases between them. This CDR3 comprises 14 residues.

J is TRBJ1-6 and V is TRBV6-1, with D hard to call. The sample comprised peripheral blood. The TCR comes from a human donor in a cohort sampled during active or convalescent COVID-19. The CDR3 region has the DNA TGTGCCAGCAGTGAATTGACTGATAATTCACCCCTCCACTTT. Its translation: CASSELTDNSPLHF.